These 31 T cell receptor beta chains share one sample of origin, sequenced in a study of blood T cell repertoires in COVID-19. The table came from immunoSEQ multiplex PCR; TCRdb's copy has only in-frame clones and leaves some out. The data show 150,000 to 200,000 clones, around 80% seen once. Sample: peripheral blood. The receptor set was obtained from a woman aged 55-75 years with COVID-19, enrolled during active disease.

The V and J genes are TRBV29-1 and TRBJ2-2, with 8 positions matching TRBD1. The V gene end was trimmed by 6 bases and the J gene end by 1 base; junction bases not matched to a gene: 7. Germline-derived CDR1 and CDR2 are SQVTM and ANQGSEA. The CDR3 runs 15 residues. The CDR3 DNA follows: TGCAGCGTAGGACAGGGAGGTTTGAACACCGGGGAGCTGTTTTTT. It encodes CSVGQGGLNTGELFF.

The chain joins TRBV7-9 to TRBJ2-3, with D perhaps matching TRBD2 (5 bases). The germline V gene encodes CDR1 SEHNR and CDR2 FQNEAQ (reference sequence). The length of the CDR3 is 14 residues. In DNA form, the CDR3 reads TGTGGCCTATCCCCCAGCGGCGGCACAGATACGCAGTATTTT. This translates into CGLSPSGGTDTQYF.

The rearrangement joins TRBV19 to TRBJ2-3; 8 bases match TRBD2. CDR1 and CDR2 from the germline V gene are LNHDA and SQIVND (reference sequence). The CDR3 is 15 residues long. V gave up 7 bases and J gave up 5 bases; unmatched junction bases: 11. The CDR3 loop reads CASTKLAATGDTQYF. As DNA, the CDR3 is TGTGCCAGTACCAAACTAGCGGCAACGGGAGATACGCAGTATTTT.

In its sample, this clone was seen a few times. CDR3 DNA: TGTGCCAGCAGTTCATACGGGAACACTGAAGCTTTCTTT. It translates to CASSSYGNTEAFF. The chain is built from TRBV27 and TRBJ1-1; D is ambiguous. Looked up from germline, CDR1 is MNHEY and CDR2 is SMNVEV (reference sequence). The CDR3 contains 13 residues. The V and J ends lost 4 bases and 1 base respectively, with 7 bases between them.

This chain links TRBV9 with TRBJ1-2; tentative D call: TRBD1 (6 bases). Germline V gene data show CDR1 as SGDLS and CDR2 as YYNGEE. V was shortened by 3 bases and J by 4 bases, with 16 bases between the two germline ends. The length of the CDR3 is 15 residues. The CDR3 nucleotides are TGTGCCAGCAGCGCGGGACAAGACCACCGCTATGGCTACACCTTC. Encoded protein: CASSAGQDHRYGYTF. Looking up the rest from reference TRBV9 and TRBJ1-2 gives the full variable domain: DSGVTQTPKHLITATGQRVTLRCSPRSGDLSVYWYQQSLDQGLQFLIQYYNGEERAKGNILERFSAQQFPDLHSELNLSSLELGDSALYFCASSAGQDHRYGYTFGSGTRLTVV.

J is TRBJ2-7 and V is TRBV12-2; the table's D call, TRBD1, was not checked against the DNA. TRBV12-2 is flagged as a pseudogene. The CDR3 consists of 18 residues. The CDR3 bases are TGTGCAAGTCGCTTAGTAGGGACAGGCCTCACCCCAACCTACGAGCAGTACTTC. Residues: CASRLVGTGLTPTYEQYF.

V usage is TRBV2 and J usage is TRBJ2-5; TRBD1 aligns across 8 bases. There are 14 residues in the CDR3. Germline CDR1 reads SNHLY; CDR2 reads FYNNEI. V lost 8 bases to trimming and J lost 7 bases; unmatched junction nucleotides: 12. The CDR3 DNA reads as TGTGCCAGCCTTACCACTCAGGGGGCTGGGACCCAGTACTTC. Translating it yields CASLTTQGAGTQYF.

This clone has only one observation. The chain joins TRBV3-1 (or the pseudogene TRBV3-2) to TRBJ1-2; 7 bases are shared with TRBD1. Germline V CDR1 and CDR2: LGHDT, YNNKEL (reference sequence). V was pared by 0 bases and J by 4 bases, with 5 bases of the junction left unmatched. The CDR3 is made up of 15 amino acids. Written as DNA, the CDR3 is TGTGCCAGCAGCCAAGAAACGGACAGGATCTATGGCTACACCTTC. Translating it yields CASSQETDRIYGYTF.

This clone is a singleton in its sample. This chain joins TRBV15 and TRBJ2-6, with 8 bases aligning to TRBD1. Germline CDR1 LNHNV, CDR2 YYDKDF (reference sequence). The V and J ends lost 4 bases and 0 bases, in that order; junction bases with no gene match: 8. The CDR3 consists of 18 residues. The CDR3 DNA is TGTGCCACCAGCACCCGGGACAGGCCAGGCTCTGGGGCCAACGTCCTGACTTTC. Residues: CATSTRDRPGSGANVLTF.

This clone has just a few counts. The chain joins TRBV5-4 to TRBJ1-6; 7 bases align to TRBD1. The CDR3 extends over 15 amino acids. The ends lost 1 base at V and 6 bases at J; junction bases unmatched: 4. Germline V gene lookup returns CDR1 SGHNT and CDR2 YYREEE (reference sequence). The DNA of the CDR3 is TGTGCCAGCAGCTTGAACTCAGGGGGTAATTCACCCCTCCACTTT. It translates to CASSLNSGGNSPLHF.

The chain uses TRBV27 and TRBJ2-7, with 10 nucleotides matching TRBD1. CDR1 and CDR2 (germline): MNHEY, SMNVEV (reference sequence). With 6 bases clipped from V and 7 bases from J, the junction kept 9 bases outside the gene matches. The CDR3 is 14 amino acids. For the CDR3, the DNA is TGTGCCAGCAGCCCACGACAGGGGGCTGGGGAGCAGTACGTC. Translating it yields CASSPRQGAGEQYV.

V and J are TRBV5-5 and TRBJ2-1; TRBD2 is a possible D gene (6 bases). Trimming cost V 3 bases and J 7 bases, with 11 bases left between them. In germline, CDR1 is SGHKS, CDR2 YYEKEE (reference sequence). The CDR3 is 13 residues long. CDR3 region: CASSSDSGNEQFF. Here the CDR3 DNA reads TGTGCCAGCAGCTCCGACAGCGGGAATGAGCAGTTCTTC.

The chain has TRBV19 and TRBJ1-2; 7 bases line up with TRBD1. This CDR3 contains 15 residues. V dropped 5 bases and J dropped 4; count of bases not matched to a gene: 10. Germline values: CDR1 LNHDA, CDR2 SQIVND (reference sequence). In DNA, the CDR3 is TGTGCCAGTAGTGCCAGACAGGGACGGGGCTATGGCTACACCTTC. It translates to CASSARQGRGYGYTF.

This chain links TRBV6-1 with TRBJ1-1; D not resolved. V gave up 2 bases and J gave up 9 bases, with 13 bases separating them. This CDR3 is built from 13 residues. Germline CDR1 is MNHNS and CDR2 is SASEGT. CDR3 region: CASSECAPCKAFF. CDR3 sequence (DNA): TGTGCCAGCAGTGAATGTGCGCCGTGTAAAGCTTTCTTT.

J is TRBJ1-1 and V is TRBV28, with 9 bases matching TRBD1. The CDR3 extends over 13 amino acids. CDR1 is MDHEN, CDR2 SYDVKM, per germline. The J segment lost 8 bases and the V segment lost 7 bases, leaving 8 bases of the junction unmatched. The CDR3 bases are TGTGCCAGCAAAGGGACAGGGTGGCGCGAAGCTTTCTTT. Translation gives CASKGTGWREAFF.

The chain couples TRBV27 to TRBJ1-6; D remains unclear. The length of the CDR3 is 14 residues. Germline V CDR1 and CDR2: MNHEY, SMNVEV (reference sequence). The V end lost 6 bases, the J end lost 6 bases, and 12 bases lay between the germline ends. The DNA of the CDR3 is TGTGCCAGCAGACAGAGACCAGCTAATTCACCCCTCCACTTT. As protein: CASRQRPANSPLHF.

The gene calls are TRBV7-9 and TRBJ2-3; TRBD2 is a possible D gene (6 bases). Trimming shortened V by 7 bases and J by 0 bases, and 14 bases separated the two germline ends. This CDR3 region has 15 residues. In germline, CDR1 is SEHNR, CDR2 FQNEAQ (reference sequence). CDR3 loop: CASINLAASTDTQYF. In DNA, the CDR3 is TGTGCCAGCATCAACTTAGCGGCTAGCACAGATACGCAGTATTTT.

CDR3 DNA: TGTGCCAGCAGCCAAGGTTTAGCGGTCGCCTGGGAGCAGTACTTC. This codes for CASSQGLAVAWEQYF. The rearrangement joins TRBV4-2 to TRBJ2-7, with D possibly TRBD2 on 6 matching bases. CDR3 size: 15 residues. Trimming took 1 base from V and 7 from J, leaving 17 bases between them. Germline V gene lookup returns CDR1 LGHNA and CDR2 YNFKEQ.

This clone showed up just once. The CDR3 sequence: CASSQVRHVTDTQYF. CDR3 bases: TGCGCCAGCAGCCAAGTCAGACATGTCACAGATACGCAGTATTTT. The rearrangement uses TRBV4-3 and TRBJ2-3, with D unresolved. Trimming cost V 1 base and J 2 bases, with 10 bases left between them. Per the germline V gene, CDR1 is LGHNA and CDR2 is YSLEER. This CDR3 has 15 amino acids.

This sequence joins TRBV19 and TRBJ2-1, with 7 bases that match TRBD1. Unmatched junction bases numbered 6, after V lost 3 bases and J lost 13 bases. The CDR3 runs 12 residues. Germline CDR1 and CDR2: LNHDA and SQIVND (reference sequence). The CDR3: CASSMGQLHQFF. The CDR3 coding sequence is TGTGCCAGTAGTATGGGACAGCTTCACCAGTTCTTC.

The V call is TRBV29-1, the J call TRBJ1-5; tentative D call: TRBD1 (5 bases). Trimming cost V 4 bases and J 5 bases, with 12 bases left between them. From germline, CDR1 is SQVTM and CDR2 ANQGSEA. The CDR3 is 13 residues long. The CDR3 region is CSVGGGTYQPQHF. The CDR3 nucleotides are TGCAGCGTTGGGGGGGGGACTTATCAGCCCCAGCATTTT. Based on the CDR3 plus reference TRBV29-1 and TRBJ1-5, the full variable domain is SAVISQKPSRDICQRGTSLTIQCQVDSQVTMMFWYRQQPGQSLTLIATANQGSEATYESGFVIDKFPISRPNLTFSTLTVSNMSPEDSSIYLCSVGGGTYQPQHFGDGTRLSIL.

On this clone itself: A read error is possible here, since a much larger clone lies one base away. The same CDR3 is also encoded by other DNA sequences in this sample. The chain uses TRBV7-7 and TRBJ2-2; 11 positions match TRBD2. Germline values: CDR1 SSHAT, CDR2 FNYEAQ (reference sequence). There are 17 residues in the CDR3. DNA of the CDR3: TGTGCTAGCAGCTTATTAGCGGGGGGGCCTGGGGCCGGGGAGCTGTTTTTT. The encoded protein is CASSLLAGGPGAGELFF.

V usage is TRBV20-1 and J usage is TRBJ1-2; no clear D gene. V was trimmed by 7 bases and J by 7 bases, leaving 10 bases between them. The germline gives CDR1 DFQATT, CDR2 SNEGSKA (reference sequence). CDR3 length: 10 amino acids. The CDR3 bases are TGCAGTGGTACCAGGTTTGGCTACACCTTC. It yields the protein CSGTRFGYTF.

The table lists this clone with a count of one. J is TRBJ2-1 and V is TRBV1; no check of the table's D call, TRBD1, against the DNA was made. TRBV1 is designated a pseudogene. This CDR3 spans 14 amino acids. The CDR3 loop is CTSSQGHQYNEQFF. Here the CDR3 DNA reads TGCACCAGCAGCCAAGGGCATCAATACAATGAGCAGTTCTTC.

This clone has more than one count but fewer than ten. The CDR3 region is CASSVGGQPQHF. CDR3 nucleotide sequence: TGTGCCAGCAGTGTGGGGGGTCAGCCCCAGCATTTT. The chain carries TRBV28 and TRBJ1-5; the D gene is possibly TRBD1 (5 bases). This CDR3 comprises 12 residues. Per germline, CDR1 MDHEN and CDR2 SYDVKM. V was clipped by 5 bases and J by 6 bases, with 8 bases between them.

This clone has only a few counts. The rearrangement links TRBV28 to TRBJ2-5; 11 bases match TRBD2. The V gene's germline CDR1 is MDHEN and CDR2 SYDVKM. V was clipped by 9 bases and J by 4 bases; unmatched bases: 4. The CDR3 is 13 amino acids. CDR3 residues: CASTSGSAETQYF. CDR3 nucleotides: TGTGCCAGTACTAGCGGGAGCGCAGAGACCCAGTACTTC.

This chain links TRBV28 with TRBJ2-2, with 7 bases identical to TRBD2. This CDR3 has 14 amino acids. Germline CDR1 MDHEN, CDR2 SYDVKM. V lost 6 bases to trimming and J lost 4 bases; unmatched junction nucleotides: 5. CDR3 coding DNA: TGTGCCAGCAGGCTCGGGGGGAGCACCGGGGAGCTGTTTTTT. This encodes CASRLGGSTGELFF.

As concerns this clone: This specimen includes other DNA sequences encoding the same CDR3. The chain is built from TRBV7-9 and TRBJ1-2; D is unresolved. Germline CDR1 is SEHNR and CDR2 is FQNEAQ (reference sequence). The CDR3 has 14 amino acids. V gave up 5 bases and J gave up 4 bases, with 14 bases separating them. CDR3 nucleotides: TGTGCCAGCAGCCTAGGCGGGGAGGGCTATGGCTACACCTTC. This gives the protein CASSLGGEGYGYTF.

V and J are TRBV9 and TRBJ2-3; 9 nucleotides line up with TRBD1. The germline V gene encodes CDR1 SGDLS and CDR2 YYNGEE. CDR3 length: 15 residues. Trimming took 4 bases from V and 5 from J; bases not matched to a gene: 8. CDR3 in DNA: TGTGCCAGCAGCCTCAGCGGGGACAGGGTAGATACGCAGTATTTT. Its protein product is CASSLSGDRVDTQYF.

The chain couples TRBV24-1 to TRBJ1-5; perhaps TRBD1 as D (6 bases). The germline V gene has CDR1 KGHDR and CDR2 SFDVKD. The germline V and J ends were trimmed by 6 bases and 7 bases, with 12 bases remaining between them. This CDR3 has 13 amino acids. The CDR3 region has the DNA TGTGCCACCAGTAACACAGGGTTGCAGCCCCAGCATTTT. As protein: CATSNTGLQPQHF.

The chain joins TRBV6-6 to TRBJ1-2; 8 bases match TRBD1. Per germline, CDR1 MNHNY and CDR2 SVGAGI (reference sequence). Trimming took 2 bases from V and 1 from J; bases not matched to a gene: 3. The CDR3 loop spans 15 amino acids. CDR3 nucleotides: TGTGCCAGCAGTTACCTGGGACAGGATAACTATGGCTACACCTTC. It yields the protein CASSYLGQDNYGYTF.